Here is one T cell receptor beta chain with its context. Its target is not known. 13 Jbeta primers and 60 Vbeta primers were used for the PCR. Sequencing used immunoSEQ multiplex PCR; TCRdb keeps in-frame clones, though not all of them. Among around 150,000 clones listed, around 75% were seen once. This entry belongs to a study of cytomegalovirus exposure and HLA in healthy donors. The study, taken as a whole, reports: Most TCR beta V segments were productive about 87% or about 30% of the time in an earlier analysis.

Specimen: PBMCs. This sequence was found in a human donor in good health.

CDR3 nucleotide sequence: TGTGCCAGCAGTGTACAGGGCGCAAACTATGGCTACACCTTC. Translated, it gives CASSVQGANYGYTF. This sequence joins TRBV9 and TRBJ1-2, with D tentatively TRBD1 (6 bases). The CDR3 has 14 amino acids. Germline V gene sequence: CDR1 SGDLS, CDR2 YYNGEE. V lost 5 bases to trimming and J lost 2 bases, with 13 bases between them.